A selection of T cell receptor beta chains follows, all from one sample in a study of post-analysis software for immune sequencing data. In TCRdb, the PCR reads were re-called with MiXCR into one record per CDR3 protein. This table has over 700,000 distinct CDR3 sequences, roughly 27% appearing once. The sample was blood. These receptors all come from a girl under 18 with multiple sclerosis. Each CDR3 is given with its conserved first and last residue.

V gene	J gene	CDR3 protein
TRBV20-1	.	CSASSRSQETQYF
TRBV7-2	TRBJ2-2	CASSLAATSLNTGELFF
TRBV21-1	TRBJ1-4	CASSKSIQATNEKLFF
TRBV27	.	CASSLSYQTQYF
TRBV5-1	TRBJ2-6	CASSFGGANVRTF
TRBV6-5	TRBJ1-1	CASNLEVNTEAFF
TRBV7-2	TRBJ2-5	CASSDTTGDGETQYF
TRBV19	TRBJ2-1	CASSPTGTLYNEQFF
TRBV20-1	TRBJ1-5	CSARGGAVSYFQPQHF
TRBV3-1	TRBJ2-7	CASSQQLAGDAAQYF
TRBV20-1	TRBJ1-2	CSASGPSGGVYGYTF
TRBV18	TRBJ2-1	CASSPVRTGDEQFF
TRBV12-3/TRBV12-4	TRBJ2-1	CASSLSLGSGALSYNEQFF
TRBV5-1	TRBJ2-1	CASSSTGGAFNEQFF
TRBV5-1	TRBJ1-5	CASSPGPLGSNQPQHF
TRBV7-9	TRBJ2-7	CASSLESGRGNEQYF
TRBV4-3	TRBJ2-1	CASSQDLSGSYNEQFF
TRBV11-2	TRBJ2-1	CASSFDRNNGQFF
TRBV6-5	TRBJ1-4	CASGTGTGKREKLFF
TRBV5-1	TRBJ1-2	CASSLAGRGSRFGYTF
TRBV12-3/TRBV12-4	TRBJ1-6	CASSLAVGGRNSPLHF
TRBV7-2	TRBJ2-2	CASSPQAAGELFF
TRBV18	TRBJ2-3	CASSPPRTGIDFTDTQYF
TRBV5-4	TRBJ2-3	CASSWRTRTRTDTQYF
TRBV10-2	TRBJ2-1	CASIRSYNEQFF
TRBV10-1	TRBJ2-3	CASSEKGTQYF
TRBV29-1	TRBJ2-2	CSVGLVTADGERFF
TRBV20-1	TRBJ1-2	CSARGEGNYGYTF
TRBV11-2	TRBJ2-5	CASSFGTLKEETQYF
TRBV11-2	TRBJ2-5	CASSENGRVWETQYF
TRBV20-1	TRBJ2-7	CGALGHSSYEQYF
TRBV7-6	TRBJ1-5	CASSLGVGQPQHF
TRBV7-2	TRBJ2-2	CASSLIRGGELFF
TRBV29-1	TRBJ2-7	CSVASGGVLGEQYF
TRBV7-2	TRBJ2-3	CASSTSGGVGLGRDTQYF
TRBV15	TRBJ1-5	CATSRDRRPVVQPQHF
TRBV29-1	TRBJ1-4	CSVGPRGAANEKLFF
TRBV7-2	TRBJ1-2	CASSPEIYGYTF
TRBV29-1	TRBJ2-2	CSVGRGNTGELFF
TRBV11-2	TRBJ2-3	CASSLGGPSTDMQYF
TRBV20-1	TRBJ1-6	CSATGSSYNSPLHF
TRBV15	TRBJ1-5	CATTRGAYYSNQPQHF
TRBV10-3	TRBJ1-1	CAISDSMNTEAFF
TRBV20-1	TRBJ2-7	CSARDLEIATIYEQYF
TRBV12-3/TRBV12-4	TRBJ1-6	CARSPSGNSPLHF
TRBV6-2/TRBV6-3	TRBJ2-2	CASSYPDRLSRGTGELFF
TRBV10-3	TRBJ1-6	CAISESGTRSPLHF
TRBV20-1	TRBJ1-1	CSARDPLGSKTEAFF
TRBV6-2/TRBV6-3	TRBJ2-5	CASSYVAGKETQYF
TRBV11-2	TRBJ1-6	CASSLDLGLNSPLHF
TRBV6-6	TRBJ2-3	CASSFPTSGAHTDTQYF
TRBV7-2	TRBJ1-2	CASSLDGGSAGYTF
TRBV20-1	TRBJ1-5	CSARGGMFLQPQHF
TRBV7-9	TRBJ2-7	CASSLGGNTGEQYF
TRBV4-3	TRBJ1-1	CASSQVMGYGAFF
TRBV27	TRBJ2-1	CASSSPRRDNEQFF
TRBV12-3/TRBV12-4	TRBJ1-6	CASSRYGGMGPYNSPLHF
TRBV18	TRBJ2-5	CASSPGETQYF
TRBV11-2	TRBJ2-3	CASSLSSFGGLTDTQYF